These 21 T cell receptor beta chains were all obtained from the same sample, sequenced in a study of T cell responses to AZD1222 COVID-19 vaccine. Repertoires were generated with immunoSEQ multiplex PCR, while TCRdb's copy carries only in-frame clones and drops some. The table has 130,000 to 150,000 clones, roughly 89% seen once. This sample comprised peripheral blood, obtained on day 0 of AZD1222 vaccination. The source is an adult in good health.

The gene calls are TRBV7-9 and TRBJ2-7, with D hard to call. Germline V gene data show CDR1 as SEHNR and CDR2 as FQNEAQ (reference sequence). CDR3 length: 17 amino acids. Trimming pared 1 base from V and 2 bases from J, leaving 18 bases between. This CDR3 is CASSLGYGTAHPYEQYF. DNA of the CDR3: TGTGCCAGCAGCTTAGGTTATGGTACAGCACATCCCTACGAGCAGTACTTC.

The chain links TRBV27 to TRBJ2-2; no clear D. CDR3 length: 14 residues. The V gene lost 4 bases and the J gene lost 4 bases, with 10 bases spanning the gap. CDR1 and CDR2 from the germline V gene are MNHEY and SMNVEV (reference sequence). The CDR3 sequence is CASSSSVITGELFF. The CDR3 coding sequence is TGTGCCAGCAGTTCCTCCGTTATCACCGGGGAGCTGTTTTTT.

The chain employs TRBV6-5 and TRBJ2-7, with D possibly TRBD2 on 5 matching bases. This CDR3 spans 15 amino acids. Germline CDR1 and CDR2: MNHEY and SVGAGI. Trimming took 6 bases from V and 6 from J, leaving 21 bases between them. Here the CDR3 DNA reads TGTGCCAGCAGGCCACCCGGGATTCCTCGGAGCGAGCAGTACTTC. It encodes CASRPPGIPRSEQYF.

This chain uses TRBV21-1 with TRBJ2-1; the D call TRBD2 from the table was never checked on the DNA. TRBV21-1 is tagged as a pseudogene. The CDR3 sequence is 14 residues long. For the CDR3, the DNA is TGTGCCAGCAACGCGGGAGGTGGGTACAATGAGCAGTTCTTC. It encodes CASNAGGGYNEQFF.

V and J are TRBV27 and TRBJ2-3; TRBD2 aligns across 9 bases. V was pared by 8 bases and J by 2 bases, with 8 bases of the junction left unmatched. The CDR3 runs to 15 residues. Germline CDR1 is MNHEY and CDR2 is SMNVEV (reference sequence). In nucleotides, the CDR3 is TGTGCCAGCCTCGCCCTAGCGGGGTCCACAGATACGCAGTATTTT. It translates to CASLALAGSTDTQYF.

The table lists this clone with a count of one. The rearrangement links TRBV7-9 to TRBJ1-4, with D hard to call. The CDR3 spans 15 residues. Trimming shortened V by 5 bases and J by 4 bases, and 14 bases separated the two germline ends. Germline assignment: CDR1 SEHNR and CDR2 FQNEAQ (reference sequence). The CDR3 bases are TGTGCCAGCAGCCCTTATCCTGGTATTAATGAAAAACTGTTTTTT. Translating gives CASSPYPGINEKLFF.

This sequence joins TRBV24-1 and TRBJ2-3, with D perhaps matching TRBD2 (6 bases). V was pared by 9 bases and J by 5 bases, with 11 bases between. The CDR3 runs to 12 residues. The germline V gene has CDR1 KGHDR and CDR2 SFDVKD. CDR3 in amino acids: CATGSGEDTQYF. For the CDR3, the DNA is TGTGCCACCGGATCGGGGGAAGATACGCAGTATTTT.

This sequence joins TRBV23-1 and TRBJ2-2, with TRBD1 matching 8 bases. TRBV23-1 is filed as an ORF, its function uncertain. V dropped 4 bases and J dropped 0; count of bases not matched to a gene: 25. The CDR3 covers 23 residues. CDR3 coding DNA: TGCGCCAGCAGTCGGAGTGAGGCGTCTTTGCGGGACAGGTCACGTTCGAACACCGGGGAGCTGTTTTTT. This gives the protein CASSRSEASLRDRSRSNTGELFF.

V gene TRBV4-3 combines with J gene TRBJ1-2; D is unclear. Trimming removed 4 bases at V and 3 bases at J, with 21 bases between. This CDR3 comprises 17 residues. In germline, CDR1 is LGHNA, CDR2 YSLEER. CDR3 protein: CASSLSIRRTVDYGYTF. DNA for the CDR3: TGCGCCAGCAGCCTTTCGATCCGACGGACGGTGGACTATGGCTACACCTTC.

The chain has TRBV19 and TRBJ1-3; a weak D match, TRBD1 (6 bases). The CDR3 is 14 amino acids. Between the trimmed V and J ends, which lost 7 bases and 1 base, there was a span of 11 bases. Germline V gives CDR1 LNHDA, CDR2 SQIVND (reference sequence). The CDR3 loop reads CASTQGRSGNTIYF. The CDR3 DNA follows: TGTGCCAGTACTCAGGGGAGATCTGGAAACACCATATATTTT.

The rearrangement uses TRBV20-1 and TRBJ2-1; no definite D call. The CDR3 spans 14 residues. The germline CDR1 and CDR2 sequences are DFQATT and SNEGSKA (reference sequence). V lost 3 bases, J lost 4 bases, and 13 bases lay in between. In DNA form, the CDR3 reads TGCAGTGCTAGTCCGTCGTGGAGTTACAATGAGCAGTTCTTC. It codes for CSASPSWSYNEQFF.

The gene calls are TRBV28 and TRBJ1-1; D is uncertain. CDR1 and CDR2 from the germline V gene are MDHEN and SYDVKM. The length of the CDR3 is 14 residues. Trimming pared 10 bases from V and 1 base from J, leaving 16 bases between. CDR3 amino acids: CATTSSGKNTEAFF. CDR3 DNA: TGTGCCACCACGTCCTCTGGGAAGAACACTGAAGCTTTCTTT.

J is TRBJ1-4 and V is TRBV18; weak D call: TRBD1 (6 bases). Germline-derived CDR1 and CDR2 are KGHSH and LQKENI. This CDR3 is built from 14 residues. Between the trimmed V and J ends, which lost 1 base and 8 bases, there was a span of 11 bases. CDR3 coding DNA: TGTGCCAGCTCACCACGGGGGCGAGGCGAAAAACTGTTTTTT. Residues: CASSPRGRGEKLFF.

V gene TRBV19 combines with J gene TRBJ1-2; no reliable D call. The V gene's germline CDR1 is LNHDA and CDR2 SQIVND (reference sequence). V lost 6 bases and J lost 4, with 18 bases in between. This CDR3 is 15 amino acids long. DNA of the CDR3: TGTGCCAGTAGCGAGGTTGTCGATCGCCCCTATGGCTACACCTTC. Residues: CASSEVVDRPYGYTF. Full variable domain (missing parts from reference TRBV19 and TRBJ1-2): DGGITQSPKYLFRKEGQNVTLSCEQNLNHDAMYWYRQDPGQGLRLIYYSQIVNDFQKGDIAEGYSVSREKKESFPLTVTSAQKNPTAFYLCASSEVVDRPYGYTFGSGTRLTVV.

The J gene is TRBJ2-5, the V gene TRBV9; 7 bases are a match to TRBD1. CDR1 SGDLS and CDR2 YYNGEE come from the germline V gene. The V gene end was trimmed by 3 bases and the J gene end by 4 bases; junction bases not matched to a gene: 6. The CDR3 has 14 amino acids. The CDR3 spells CASSATTGLETQYF. DNA of the CDR3: TGTGCCAGCAGCGCTACGACAGGGCTAGAGACCCAGTACTTC.

Only one count was recorded for this clone. This chain joins TRBV6-1 and TRBJ2-1; 13 bases map to TRBD2. Germline CDR1 is MNHNS and CDR2 is SASEGT. V lost 4 bases and J lost 5; bases outside the gene matches: 5. This CDR3 has 16 residues. The CDR3 region has the DNA TGTGCCAGCAGTGGGACTAGCGGGAGAACCAACAATGAGCAGTTCTTC. The encoded protein is CASSGTSGRTNNEQFF.

This sequence joins TRBV9 and TRBJ2-5; tentative D call: TRBD2 (6 bases). Germline values: CDR1 SGDLS, CDR2 YYNGEE. V was cut by 7 bases and J by 0 bases, with 10 bases left in between. This CDR3 has 13 amino acids. CDR3 amino acids: CASGQRDQETQYF. CDR3 nucleotide sequence: TGTGCCAGCGGCCAGCGGGACCAAGAGACCCAGTACTTC.

This clone came up a few times. This rearrangement joins TRBV27 to TRBJ1-5, with D possibly being TRBD1 (5 bases). The CDR3 extends over 14 amino acids. The germline CDR1 and CDR2 sequences are MNHEY and SMNVEV (reference sequence). Trimming took off 6 bases at V and 0 bases at J, with 9 bases between the two ends. The CDR3 nucleotides read TGTGCCAGCAGGGGACTCAATAGCAATCAGCCCCAGCATTTT. Translated, it gives CASRGLNSNQPQHF.

The count of this clone is one. This chain uses TRBV28 with TRBJ1-2; 9 bases align to TRBD1. The CDR3 contains 17 residues. Per the germline V gene, CDR1 is MDHEN and CDR2 is SYDVKM. With 5 bases clipped from V and 1 base from J, the junction kept 11 bases outside the gene matches. CDR3 sequence reads: CASSHPPGTGINYGYTF. DNA of the CDR3: TGTGCCAGCAGTCACCCGCCCGGGACAGGGATTAACTATGGCTACACCTTC.

The CDR3 loop is CASSPLADGTRLFF. CDR3 nucleotide sequence: TGTGCCAGCAGCCCGCTAGCCGACGGGACCCGGCTGTTTTTT. The J gene is TRBJ1-4, the V gene TRBV13, with D possibly being TRBD1 (5 bases). This CDR3 region has 14 residues. The germline V and J ends were trimmed by 5 bases and 14 bases, with 21 bases remaining between them. CDR1 and CDR2 from the germline V gene are PRHDT and FYEKMQ (reference sequence).

V and J are TRBV6-1 and TRBJ1-2; no clear D gene. The CDR3 is made up of 16 amino acids. Germline loops: CDR1 MNHNS, CDR2 SASEGT. The V and J ends lost 1 base and 3 bases respectively, with 15 bases between them. CDR3 protein: CASSEGSSLPHYGYTF. CDR3 DNA sequence: TGTGCCAGCAGTGAAGGGTCCTCCCTACCTCACTATGGCTACACCTTC.